This record covers a single T cell receptor beta chain. TCRdb passed the PCR reads through MiXCR, listing each CDR3 protein once. The sample consists of approximately 670,000 distinct CDR3 sequences, 15% to 20% of them appearing once. The sorting of naive CD8 T cells used the CD8+CD4-CCR7+CD45RA+ phenotype. The data derive from a study of molecular identifiers for immune sequencing clone quantification. About the research overall: Replicates split RNA from approximately 22,000 or 94,000 naive CD8 cells five ways, and the researchers sequenced four portions.

Sequenced input: naive CD8+ T cells from blood, with Jurkat cell RNA spiked in. Subset given: FACS-sorted CD8+CD4-CCR7+CD45RA+ naive T cells. This clonotype was sampled from a human donor in good health. Some libraries in this study had Jurkat cell RNA spiked in.

CDR3 residues: CASSLGGSEDTQYF. The CDR3 coding sequence is TGTGCCAGCAGCTTAGGGGGGAGTGAAGATACGCAGTATTTT. This chain joins TRBV11-1 and TRBJ2-3; perhaps D is TRBD1 or TRBD2 (5 bases each). CDR3 length: 14 residues. The V gene's germline CDR1 is SGHAT and CDR2 FQDESV (reference sequence). The V and J ends lost 1 base and 5 bases respectively, with 10 bases between them.